The rows below give T cell receptor beta chains drawn from one sample of a study of blood T cell repertoires in COVID-19. The assay was immunoSEQ multiplex PCR, and TCRdb's table has in-frame clones only and misses some. The data contain tens of thousands of clones, 75% to 90% of them singletons. Sample: peripheral blood. These receptors originate from a human donor in a cohort sampled during active COVID-19. Both conserved end residues are part of each CDR3. D genes are given only for firm matches. Only some rows state a clone size, as once, few, many or a class for expanded clones.

v_gene: TRBV7-2; d_gene: TRBD2; j_gene: TRBJ2-1; abundance: once; CDR3nt: TGTGCCAGCAGCTCCAGGACTAGCGGGGGGTTCATGGGGCAGTTCTTC; CDR3aa: CASSSRTSGGFMGQFF
v_gene: TRBV18; d_gene: TRBD1; j_gene: TRBJ1-1; abundance: .; CDR3nt: TGTGCCAGCTCACCTCCGGGACAGGGGGGGTGGACTGAAGCTTTCTTT; CDR3aa: CASSPPGQGGWTEAFF
v_gene: TRBV2; d_gene: TRBD1; j_gene: TRBJ1-3; abundance: .; CDR3nt: TGTGCCACATCGGACAGGGGAAACACCATATATTTT; CDR3aa: CATSDRGNTIYF
v_gene: TRBV24-1; d_gene: TRBD2; j_gene: TRBJ2-7; abundance: few; CDR3nt: TGTGCCACCAGTGATCGACTAGCGGGAGACGAGCAGTACTTC; CDR3aa: CATSDRLAGDEQYF
v_gene: TRBV11-2; d_gene: TRBD1; j_gene: TRBJ1-6; abundance: few; CDR3nt: TGTGCCAGCAGCTTGCACCCGGGACAGGGTAATTCACCCCTCCACTTT; CDR3aa: CASSLHPGQGNSPLHF
v_gene: TRBV28; d_gene: TRBD1; j_gene: TRBJ1-4; abundance: .; CDR3nt: TGTGCCAGCAGACGCCTGACAGGGGAGGGTGAAAAACTGTTTTTT; CDR3aa: CASRRLTGEGEKLFF
v_gene: TRBV10-1; d_gene: TRBD2; j_gene: TRBJ2-1; abundance: .; CDR3nt: TGCGCCAGCAGTGTAGCGGGAGGGCCCGACTACAATGAGCAGTTCTTC; CDR3aa: CASSVAGGPDYNEQFF
v_gene: TRBV13; d_gene: TRBD2; j_gene: TRBJ2-1; abundance: few; CDR3nt: TGTGCCAGCAGCACCACCGGGACTAGCGGGGAAAATGAGCAGTTCTTC; CDR3aa: CASSTTGTSGENEQFF
v_gene: TRBV3-1/TRBV3-2; d_gene: TRBD1; j_gene: TRBJ2-3; abundance: once; CDR3nt: TGTGCCAGCAGCCGAGGTCCGACAGGGGCAGGAGGAGATACGCAGTATTTT; CDR3aa: CASSRGPTGAGGDTQYF
v_gene: TRBV28; d_gene: .; j_gene: TRBJ1-1; abundance: .; CDR3nt: TGTGCCAGCAGTCTAAGGGGGTCCTTTCTTAGTTCGTTAGCTTTCTTT; CDR3aa: CASSLRGSFLSSLAFF
v_gene: TRBV18; d_gene: TRBD1; j_gene: TRBJ2-7; abundance: .; CDR3nt: TGTGCCAGCTCAGCGAACAGGGGGCCCGGGTACGAGCAGTACTTC; CDR3aa: CASSANRGPGYEQYF
v_gene: TRBV30; d_gene: .; j_gene: TRBJ1-1; abundance: .; CDR3nt: TGTGCCTGGAGACAAGTGATGAACACTGAAGCTTTCTTT; CDR3aa: CAWRQVMNTEAFF
v_gene: TRBV18; d_gene: .; j_gene: TRBJ2-7; abundance: .; CDR3nt: TGTGCCAGCTCACCACAGGGGATCGAGCAGTACTTC; CDR3aa: CASSPQGIEQYF
v_gene: TRBV7-2; d_gene: .; j_gene: TRBJ2-7; abundance: .; CDR3nt: TGTGCCAGCAGCTTAGGTACAGGGCCCTACGAGCAGTACTTC; CDR3aa: CASSLGTGPYEQYF
v_gene: TRBV29-1; d_gene: .; j_gene: TRBJ1-6; abundance: few; CDR3nt: TGCAGCGTTCGGGATTTGGATTCACCCCTCCACTTT; CDR3aa: CSVRDLDSPLHF
v_gene: TRBV12-5; d_gene: .; j_gene: TRBJ1-2; abundance: .; CDR3nt: TGTGCTAGAAGCGTCTACAGCCATGCGAATAGAGGGTATGGCTACACCTTC; CDR3aa: CARSVYSHANRGYGYTF
v_gene: TRBV10-3; d_gene: TRBD1; j_gene: TRBJ1-1; abundance: .; CDR3nt: TGTGCCATCCGTCCCGGGACAGGGACAACTGAAGCTTTCTTT; CDR3aa: CAIRPGTGTTEAFF